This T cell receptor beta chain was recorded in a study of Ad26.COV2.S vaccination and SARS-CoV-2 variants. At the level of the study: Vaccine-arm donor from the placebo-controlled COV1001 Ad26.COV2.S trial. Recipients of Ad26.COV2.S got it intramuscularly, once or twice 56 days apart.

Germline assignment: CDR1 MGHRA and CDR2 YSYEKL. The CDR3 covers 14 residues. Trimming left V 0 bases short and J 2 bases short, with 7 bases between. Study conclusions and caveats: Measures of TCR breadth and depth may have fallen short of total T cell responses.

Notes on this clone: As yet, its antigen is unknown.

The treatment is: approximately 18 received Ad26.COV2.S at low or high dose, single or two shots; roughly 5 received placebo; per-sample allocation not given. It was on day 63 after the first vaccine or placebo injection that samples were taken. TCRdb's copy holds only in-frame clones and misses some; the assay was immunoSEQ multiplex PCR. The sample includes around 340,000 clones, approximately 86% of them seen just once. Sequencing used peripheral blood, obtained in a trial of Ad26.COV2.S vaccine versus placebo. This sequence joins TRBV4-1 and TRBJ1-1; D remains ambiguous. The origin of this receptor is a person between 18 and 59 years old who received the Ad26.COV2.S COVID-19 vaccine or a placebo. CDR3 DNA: TGCGCCAGCAGCCAAGATAGATTCAACACTGAAGCTTTCTTT. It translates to CASSQDRFNTEAFF.